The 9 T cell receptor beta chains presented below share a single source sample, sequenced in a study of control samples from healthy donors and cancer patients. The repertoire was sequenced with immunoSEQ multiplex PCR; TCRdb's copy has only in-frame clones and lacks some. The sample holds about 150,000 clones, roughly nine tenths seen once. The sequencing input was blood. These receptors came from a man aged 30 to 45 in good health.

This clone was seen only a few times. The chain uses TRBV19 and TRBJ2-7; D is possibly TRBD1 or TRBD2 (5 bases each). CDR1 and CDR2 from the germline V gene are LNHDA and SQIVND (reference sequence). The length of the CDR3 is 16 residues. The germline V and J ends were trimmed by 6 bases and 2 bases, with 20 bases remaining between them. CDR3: CASSGSPGTATYEQYF. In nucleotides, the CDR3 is TGTGCCAGTAGCGGGTCCCCTGGGACCGCTACCTACGAGCAGTACTTC.

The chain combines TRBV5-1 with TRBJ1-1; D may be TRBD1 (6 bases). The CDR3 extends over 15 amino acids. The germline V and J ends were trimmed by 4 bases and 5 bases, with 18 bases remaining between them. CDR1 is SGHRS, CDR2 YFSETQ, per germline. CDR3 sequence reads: CASSPRGRGQTEAFF. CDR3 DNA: TGCGCCAGCAGCCCCCGCGGTCGGGGACAAACTGAAGCTTTCTTT. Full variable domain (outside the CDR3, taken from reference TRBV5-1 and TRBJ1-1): KAGVTQTPRYLIKTRGQQVTLSCSPISGHRSVSWYQQTPGQGLQFLFEYFSETQRNKGNFPGRFSGRQFSNSRSEMNVSTLELGDSALYLCASSPRGRGQTEAFFGQGTRLTVV.

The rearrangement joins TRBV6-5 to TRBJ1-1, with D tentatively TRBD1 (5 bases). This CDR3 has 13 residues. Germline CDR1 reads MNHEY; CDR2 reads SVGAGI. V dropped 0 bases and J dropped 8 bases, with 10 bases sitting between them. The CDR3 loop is CASSYSGGAEAFF. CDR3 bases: TGTGCCAGCAGTTACTCGGGAGGGGCCGAAGCTTTCTTT.

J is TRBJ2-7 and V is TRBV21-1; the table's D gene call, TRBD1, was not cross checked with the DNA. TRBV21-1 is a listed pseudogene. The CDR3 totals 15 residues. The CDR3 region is CASSIRQQGLDEQYF. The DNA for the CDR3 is TGTGCCAGCAGCATCCGACAACAGGGGTTGGACGAGCAGTACTTC.

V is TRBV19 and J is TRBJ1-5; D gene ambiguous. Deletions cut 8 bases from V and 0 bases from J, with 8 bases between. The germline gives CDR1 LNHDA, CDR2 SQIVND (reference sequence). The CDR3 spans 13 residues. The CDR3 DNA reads TGTGCCAGTGACCGGACTAGCAATCAGCCCCAGCATTTT. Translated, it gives CASDRTSNQPQHF.

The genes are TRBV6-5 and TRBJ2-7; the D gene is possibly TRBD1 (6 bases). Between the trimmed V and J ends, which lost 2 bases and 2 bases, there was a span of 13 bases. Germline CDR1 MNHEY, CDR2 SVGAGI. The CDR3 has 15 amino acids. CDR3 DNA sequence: TGTGCCAGCAGTTACGAGGCTAGGGGGACCTACGAGCAGTACTTC. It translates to CASSYEARGTYEQYF.

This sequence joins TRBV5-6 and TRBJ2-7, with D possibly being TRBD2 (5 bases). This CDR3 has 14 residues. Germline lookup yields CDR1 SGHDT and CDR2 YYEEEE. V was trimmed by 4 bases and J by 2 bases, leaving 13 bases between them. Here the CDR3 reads CASSVTGIPYEQYF. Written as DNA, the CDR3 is TGTGCCAGCAGCGTGACCGGGATCCCCTACGAGCAGTACTTC.

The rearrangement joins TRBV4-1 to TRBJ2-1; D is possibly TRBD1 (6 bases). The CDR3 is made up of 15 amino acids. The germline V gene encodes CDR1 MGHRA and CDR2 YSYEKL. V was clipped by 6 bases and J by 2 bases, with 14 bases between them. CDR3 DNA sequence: TGCGCCAGCAGGCCCGGGACACTAACCTACAATGAGCAGTTCTTC. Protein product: CASRPGTLTYNEQFF.

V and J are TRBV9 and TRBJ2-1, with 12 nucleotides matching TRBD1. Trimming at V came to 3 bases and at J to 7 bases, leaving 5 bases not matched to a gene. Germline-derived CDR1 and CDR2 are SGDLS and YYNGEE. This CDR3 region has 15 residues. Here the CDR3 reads CASSAGQGARNEQFF. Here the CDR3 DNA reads TGTGCCAGCAGCGCGGGACAGGGGGCGCGGAATGAGCAGTTCTTC.